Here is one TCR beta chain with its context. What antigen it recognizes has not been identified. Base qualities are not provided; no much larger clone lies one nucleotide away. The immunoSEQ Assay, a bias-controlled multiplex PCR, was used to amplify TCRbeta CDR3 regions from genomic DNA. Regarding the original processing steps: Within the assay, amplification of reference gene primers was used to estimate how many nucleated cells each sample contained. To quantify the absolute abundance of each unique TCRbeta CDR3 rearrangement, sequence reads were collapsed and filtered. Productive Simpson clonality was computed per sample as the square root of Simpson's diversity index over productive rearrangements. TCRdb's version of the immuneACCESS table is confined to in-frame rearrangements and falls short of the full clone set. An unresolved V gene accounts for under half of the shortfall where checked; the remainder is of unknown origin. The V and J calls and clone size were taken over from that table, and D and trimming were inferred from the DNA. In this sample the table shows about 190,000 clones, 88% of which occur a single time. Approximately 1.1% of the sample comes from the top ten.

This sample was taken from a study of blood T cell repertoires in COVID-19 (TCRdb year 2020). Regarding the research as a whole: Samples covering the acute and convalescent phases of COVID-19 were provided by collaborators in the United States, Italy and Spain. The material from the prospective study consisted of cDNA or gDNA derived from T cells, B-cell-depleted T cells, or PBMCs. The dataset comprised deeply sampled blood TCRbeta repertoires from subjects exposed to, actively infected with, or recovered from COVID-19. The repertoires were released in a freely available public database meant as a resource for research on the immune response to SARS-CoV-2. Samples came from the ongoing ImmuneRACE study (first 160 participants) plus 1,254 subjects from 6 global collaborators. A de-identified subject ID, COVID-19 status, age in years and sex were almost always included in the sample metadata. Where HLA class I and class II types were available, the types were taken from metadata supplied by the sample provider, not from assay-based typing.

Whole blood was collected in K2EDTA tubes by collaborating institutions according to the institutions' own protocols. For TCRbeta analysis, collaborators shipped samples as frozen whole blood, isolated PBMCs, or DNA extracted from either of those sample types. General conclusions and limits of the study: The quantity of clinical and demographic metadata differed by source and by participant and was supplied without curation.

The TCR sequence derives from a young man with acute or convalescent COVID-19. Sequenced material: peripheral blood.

The nucleotides read TGCGCCAGCAGCCAAGATGTTTACCAGTCAAGCTCTGGGGCCAACGTCCTGACTTTC. Protein translation: CASSQDVYQSSSGANVLTF. The chain employs TRBV4-1 and TRBJ2-6; a confident D gene designation cannot be given. Trimming costs V 0 bases and J 0 bases, and their ends lie 15 bases apart. Per the germline V gene, MGHRA is the CDR1 and YSYEKL is the CDR2. The CDR3 covers 19 residues, taking in both the cysteine and the phenylalanine. The entry retains the CDR3 DNA only, 57 bases that are in frame from base 1.